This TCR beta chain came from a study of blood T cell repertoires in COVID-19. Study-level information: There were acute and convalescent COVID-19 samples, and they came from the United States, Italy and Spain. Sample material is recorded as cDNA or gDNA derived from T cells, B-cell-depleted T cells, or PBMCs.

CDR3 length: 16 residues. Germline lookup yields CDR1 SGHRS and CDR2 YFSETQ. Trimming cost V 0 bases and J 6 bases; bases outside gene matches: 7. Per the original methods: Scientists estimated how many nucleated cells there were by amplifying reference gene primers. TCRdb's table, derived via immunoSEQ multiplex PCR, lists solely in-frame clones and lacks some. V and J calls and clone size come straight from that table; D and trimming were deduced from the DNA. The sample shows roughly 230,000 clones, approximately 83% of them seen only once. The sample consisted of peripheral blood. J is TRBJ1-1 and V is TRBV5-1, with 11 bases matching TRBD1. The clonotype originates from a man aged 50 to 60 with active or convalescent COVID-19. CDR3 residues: CASSLAGQGAGAEAFF. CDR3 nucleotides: TGCGCCAGCAGCTTGGCAGGACAGGGGGCTGGTGCTGAAGCTTTCTTT.